This T cell receptor (beta chain) came from a study of Ad26.COV2.S vaccination and SARS-CoV-2 variants listed by TCRdb under 2021. Study-wide context: Vaccine-arm donors were drawn from COV1001, a multicentre, randomized, double-blind, placebo-controlled phase I-IIa trial of Ad26.COV2.S in healthy adults. Ad26.COV2.S was given intramuscularly at 5x10^10 or 1x10^11 viral particles, as a single shot or as two shots 56 days apart. TCRbeta repertoire sequencing served as the tool for gauging how specific and how broad the SARS-CoV-2-reactive T cell receptors were following Ad26.COV2.S vaccination. A total of around 32 samples were included in the TCR-sequenced set, comprising roughly 19 Ad26.COV2.S vaccine recipients, 5 placebo recipients and 8 SARS-CoV-2 convalescent individuals. Trial participants were randomized into five groups of five, in which low-dose or high-dose Ad26.COV2.S was given once or twice, or placebo was given on both occasions. Throughout the experiments and outcome assessment, investigators stayed blinded to trial group allocation.

As concerns this clone: It has no known antigen specificity. There are no base qualities to consult, and no much larger clone falls within one base.

The immunoSEQ Assay was the method used to sequence TCRbeta CDR3 regions. After extraction, genomic DNA underwent amplification by bias-controlled multiplex PCR, followed by high-throughput sequencing. The authors' pipeline ran thus. To quantify the absolute abundance of every unique TCRbeta CDR3 region, sequences were collapsed and filtered. Usable DNA was measured by amplifying reference genes present in all nucleated cells, and TCRbeta template counts were normalized to that usable DNA to estimate T cell fraction. Repertoire TCRs were annotated as SARS-CoV-2-specific when V gene, CDR3 amino acid sequence and J gene were exactly matched to a known reactive TCR set. The reference SARS-CoV-2 TCR set was derived from MIRA and filtered for enrichment in COVID-19-positive ImmuneCODE repertoires, a step that removed public or cross-reactive TCRs. Using the MIRA antigens, annotated TCRs were further analysed by specific ORF or by position within an ORF. Depth was the summed frequency of annotated unique rearrangements, while breadth was defined as annotated unique rearrangements over total unique productive rearrangements. Group comparisons of TCR breadth used two-sided Wilcoxon rank-sum tests. The clones in this table, taken by TCRdb from immuneACCESS, are in-frame only. Not every clone is retained; where verified, under half of the shortfall comes from an unresolved V gene, and the cause of the rest is unknown. That table is the source of V, J and clone size, and D and trimming were worked out from the DNA. Here the sample has around 300,000 clones; around 89% occur a single time. Jointly, the top ten make up 6.4% of the sample.

The CDR3 contains 15 residues, cysteine and phenylalanine counted. Only the CDR3 part of the read is kept: 45 bases, read in frame from the first base. The germline V gene sets CDR1 to SNHLY and CDR2 to FYNNEI. V is cut by 4 bases and J by 5 bases, and the space between the germline ends is 14 bases. The research as a whole found: Spike-specific TCR breadth was higher in Ad26.COV2.S recipients than in placebo recipients (P = 0.0014). Substantial breadth of spike-specific CD8+ and CD4+ T cell responses was reported after vaccination. Comparable non-spike TCR breadth was observed between vaccine and placebo recipients, consistent with only spike being contained in the vaccine. The authors noted that the TCR breadth and depth analyses may have underestimated total T cell responses. The study lacked the statistical power to compare responses across vaccine doses or regimens.

This specimen's treatment or condition label, per the study, means: some 20 received Ad26.COV2.S at low or high dose, single or two shots; five or six received placebo; per-sample allocation not given. Repertoires of vaccine and placebo recipients were sequenced from samples collected on day 63 after the first injection. In Cohort 1b, some 25 adults aged 18-55 years were enrolled at a single site in Boston, USA, between 29 July and 7 August 2020. As a vaccine, Ad26.COV2.S was a replication-incompetent adenovirus type 26 vector that expressed a prefusion-stabilized SARS-CoV-2 spike protein derived from the original Wuhan strain.

The rearranged chain carries TRBV2 and TRBJ1-4; the D gene is perhaps TRBD1, on 6 matching bases. This receptor was identified in a person between 18 and 65 years old who received the Ad26.COV2.S COVID-19 vaccine or a placebo. The sample in question was peripheral blood, obtained in a trial of Ad26.COV2.S vaccine versus placebo. The CDR3 protein sequence reads: CASSVAGTRNEKLFF. The base sequence is TGTGCCAGCAGTGTGGCAGGGACAAGAAATGAAAAACTGTTTTTT.